Described below is a single T cell receptor (beta chain) sequence and its context. Its antigen remains unknown. The data were obtained in a study of CD8 T cells in ankylosing spondylitis. TCRdb reprocessed the 5' RACE reads with MiXCR, giving one entry per CDR3 protein. The table records 750,000 to 850,000 distinct CDR3 sequences, roughly 12% of them present only once. General study results and limits: A TCR beta motif of 7 or 8 highly homologous variants appeared characteristic of ankylosing spondylitis blood.

Germline V gene data show CDR1 as SGHDT and CDR2 as YYEEEE. The CDR3 totals 14 residues. The V gene lost 4 bases and the J gene lost 4 bases, with 14 bases spanning the gap. What was sequenced was blood, either unsorted or a sorted T cell fraction (not recorded which). This receptor was taken from a male donor with ankylosing spondylitis. This chain connects TRBV5-6 to TRBJ1-1; possibly TRBD1 for D (5 bases). CDR3 bases: TGTGCCAGCAGCCCCGACGGGGGTAGCACTGAAGCTTTCTTT. Residues: CASSPDGGSTEAFF.